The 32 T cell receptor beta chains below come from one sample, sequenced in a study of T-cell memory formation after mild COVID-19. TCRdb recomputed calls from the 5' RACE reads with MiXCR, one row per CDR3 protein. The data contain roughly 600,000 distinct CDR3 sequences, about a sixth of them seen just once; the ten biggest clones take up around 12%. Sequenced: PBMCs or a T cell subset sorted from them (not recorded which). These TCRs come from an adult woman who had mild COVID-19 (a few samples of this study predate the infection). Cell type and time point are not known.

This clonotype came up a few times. CDR3 in amino acids: CASSARNTGELFF. The DNA of the CDR3 is TGCGCCAGCAGCGCCAGGAACACCGGGGAGCTGTTTTTT. The gene calls are TRBV4-1 and TRBJ2-2; D remains ambiguous. Germline V CDR1 and CDR2: MGHRA, YSYEKL. This CDR3 spans 13 amino acids. Trimming shortened V by 5 bases and J by 1 base, and 5 bases separated the two germline ends.

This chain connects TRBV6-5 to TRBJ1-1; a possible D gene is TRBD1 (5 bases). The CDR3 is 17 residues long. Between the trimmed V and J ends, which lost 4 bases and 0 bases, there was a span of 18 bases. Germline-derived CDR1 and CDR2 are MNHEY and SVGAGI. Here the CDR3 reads CASSSDSGRGLNTEAFF. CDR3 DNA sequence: TGTGCCAGCAGTTCCGACAGTGGGCGAGGGTTGAACACTGAAGCTTTCTTT.

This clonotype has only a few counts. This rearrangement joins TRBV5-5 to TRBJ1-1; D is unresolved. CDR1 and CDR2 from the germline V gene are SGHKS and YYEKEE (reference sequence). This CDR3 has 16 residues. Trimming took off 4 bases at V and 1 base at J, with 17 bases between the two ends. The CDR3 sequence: CASSPVGGPTNTEAFF. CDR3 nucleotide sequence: TGTGCCAGCAGCCCCGTGGGAGGGCCCACGAACACTGAAGCTTTCTTT.

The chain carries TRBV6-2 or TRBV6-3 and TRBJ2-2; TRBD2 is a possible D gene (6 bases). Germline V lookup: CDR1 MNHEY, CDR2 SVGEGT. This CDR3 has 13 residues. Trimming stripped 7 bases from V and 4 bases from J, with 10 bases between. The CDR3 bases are TGTGCCAGCAACGGGCGGGGCACCGGGGAGCTGTTTTTT. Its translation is CASNGRGTGELFF.

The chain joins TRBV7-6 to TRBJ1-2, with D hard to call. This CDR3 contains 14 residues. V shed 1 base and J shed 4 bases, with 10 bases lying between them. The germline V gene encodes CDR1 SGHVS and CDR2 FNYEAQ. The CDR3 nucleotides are TGTGCCAGCAGCTTAGGGACGGACCCCTATGGCTACACCTTC. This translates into CASSLGTDPYGYTF.

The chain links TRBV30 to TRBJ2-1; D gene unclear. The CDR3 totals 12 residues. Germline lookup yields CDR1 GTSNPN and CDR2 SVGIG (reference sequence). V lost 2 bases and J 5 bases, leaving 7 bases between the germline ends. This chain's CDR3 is CAWSLNNNEQFF. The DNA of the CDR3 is TGTGCCTGGAGTCTAAATAACAATGAGCAGTTCTTC.

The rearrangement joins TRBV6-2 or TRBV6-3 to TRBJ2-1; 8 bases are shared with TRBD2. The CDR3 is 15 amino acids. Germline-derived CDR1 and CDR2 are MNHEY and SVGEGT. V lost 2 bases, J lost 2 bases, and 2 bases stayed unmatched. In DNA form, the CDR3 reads TGTGCCAGCAGTTACCTTAGCGGGACCTACAATGAGCAGTTCTTC. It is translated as CASSYLSGTYNEQFF.

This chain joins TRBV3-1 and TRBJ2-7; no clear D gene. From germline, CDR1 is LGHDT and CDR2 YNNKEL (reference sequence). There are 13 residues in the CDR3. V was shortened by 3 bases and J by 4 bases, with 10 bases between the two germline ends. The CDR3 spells CASSQGWLYEQYF. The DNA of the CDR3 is TGTGCCAGCAGCCAGGGTTGGTTGTACGAGCAGTACTTC.

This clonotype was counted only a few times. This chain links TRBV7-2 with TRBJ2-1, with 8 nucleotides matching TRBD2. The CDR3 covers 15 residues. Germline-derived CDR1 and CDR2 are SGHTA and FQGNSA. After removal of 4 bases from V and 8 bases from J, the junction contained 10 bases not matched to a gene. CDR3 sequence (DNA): TGTGCCAGCAGCTATTCGGGAGGGCCCTTTGATGAGCAGTTCTTC. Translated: CASSYSGGPFDEQFF.

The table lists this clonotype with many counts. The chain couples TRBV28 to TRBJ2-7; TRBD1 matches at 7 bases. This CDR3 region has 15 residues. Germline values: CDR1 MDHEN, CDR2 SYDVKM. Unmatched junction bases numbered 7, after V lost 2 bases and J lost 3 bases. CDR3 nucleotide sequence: TGTGCCAGCAGTTTAGGGACAACAGGGGACTACGAGCAGTACTTC. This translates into CASSLGTTGDYEQYF.

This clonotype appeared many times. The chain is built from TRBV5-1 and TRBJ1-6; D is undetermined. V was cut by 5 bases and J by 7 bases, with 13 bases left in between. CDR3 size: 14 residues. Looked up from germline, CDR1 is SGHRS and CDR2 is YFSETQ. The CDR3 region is CASSPGRTNSPLHF. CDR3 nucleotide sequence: TGCGCCAGCAGTCCTGGACGGACGAATTCACCCCTCCACTTT.

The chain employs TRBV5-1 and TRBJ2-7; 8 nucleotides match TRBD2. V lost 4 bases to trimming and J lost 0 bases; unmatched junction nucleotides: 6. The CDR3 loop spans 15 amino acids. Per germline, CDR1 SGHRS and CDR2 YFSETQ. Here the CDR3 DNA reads TGCGCCAGCAGCGTCTCCGGGACTAGCTCCTACGAGCAGTACTTC. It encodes CASSVSGTSSYEQYF.

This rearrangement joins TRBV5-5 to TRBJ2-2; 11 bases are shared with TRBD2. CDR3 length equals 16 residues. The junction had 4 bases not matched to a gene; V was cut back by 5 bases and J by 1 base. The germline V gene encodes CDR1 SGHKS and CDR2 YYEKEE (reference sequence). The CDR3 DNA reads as TGTGCCAGCAGGAATCTAGCGGGGGGGAACACCGGGGAGCTGTTTTTT. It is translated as CASRNLAGGNTGELFF.

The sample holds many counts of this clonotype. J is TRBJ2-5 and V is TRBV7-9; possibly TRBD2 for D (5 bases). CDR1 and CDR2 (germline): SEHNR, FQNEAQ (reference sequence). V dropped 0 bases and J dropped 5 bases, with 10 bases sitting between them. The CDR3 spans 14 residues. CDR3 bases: TGTGCCAGCAGCTTAGCCGCCGGGATTGAGACCCAGTACTTC. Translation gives CASSLAAGIETQYF.

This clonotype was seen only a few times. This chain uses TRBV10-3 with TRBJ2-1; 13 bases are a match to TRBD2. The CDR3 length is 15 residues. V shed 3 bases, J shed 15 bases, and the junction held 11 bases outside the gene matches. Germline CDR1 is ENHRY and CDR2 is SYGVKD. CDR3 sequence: CAISDGTSGTTPWFF. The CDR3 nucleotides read TGTGCCATCAGTGATGGGACTAGCGGGACGACCCCATGGTTCTTC.

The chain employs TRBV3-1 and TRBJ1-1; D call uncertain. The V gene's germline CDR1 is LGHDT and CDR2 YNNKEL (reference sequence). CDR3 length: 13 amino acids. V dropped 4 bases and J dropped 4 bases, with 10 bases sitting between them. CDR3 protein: CASSLLRGTEAFF. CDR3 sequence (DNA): TGTGCCAGCAGCCTCCTTAGAGGCACTGAAGCTTTCTTT.

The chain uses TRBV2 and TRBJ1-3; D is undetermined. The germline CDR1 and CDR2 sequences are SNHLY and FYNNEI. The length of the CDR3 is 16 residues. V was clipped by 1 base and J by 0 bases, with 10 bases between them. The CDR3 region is CASSEVPDSSGNTIYF. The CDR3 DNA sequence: TGTGCCAGCAGTGAAGTGCCGGATTCCTCTGGAAACACCATATATTTT.

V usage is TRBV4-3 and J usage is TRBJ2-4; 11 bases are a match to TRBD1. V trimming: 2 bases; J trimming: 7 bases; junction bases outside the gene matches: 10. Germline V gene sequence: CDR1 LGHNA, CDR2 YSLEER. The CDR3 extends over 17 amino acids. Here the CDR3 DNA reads TGCGCCAGCAGCCAAAAATCTACTGGGACAGGGGGTAACATTCAGTACTTC. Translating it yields CASSQKSTGTGGNIQYF.

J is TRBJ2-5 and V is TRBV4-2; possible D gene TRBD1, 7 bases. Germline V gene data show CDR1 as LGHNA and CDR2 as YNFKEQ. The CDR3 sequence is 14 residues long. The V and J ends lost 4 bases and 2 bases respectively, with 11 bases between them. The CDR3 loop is CASSRGTDQETQYF. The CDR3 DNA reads TGTGCCAGCAGCCGCGGGACAGATCAAGAGACCCAGTACTTC.

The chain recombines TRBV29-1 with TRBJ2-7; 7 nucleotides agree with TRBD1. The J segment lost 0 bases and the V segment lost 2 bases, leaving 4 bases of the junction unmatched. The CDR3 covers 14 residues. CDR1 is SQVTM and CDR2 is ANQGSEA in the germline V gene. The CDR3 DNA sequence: TGCAGCGTTGAAAAGACAGGGTCCTCCTACGAGCAGTACTTC. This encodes CSVEKTGSSYEQYF.

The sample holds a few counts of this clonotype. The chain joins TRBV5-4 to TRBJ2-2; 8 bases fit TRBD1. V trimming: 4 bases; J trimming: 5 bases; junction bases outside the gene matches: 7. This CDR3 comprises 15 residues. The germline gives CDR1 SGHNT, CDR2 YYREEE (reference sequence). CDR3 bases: TGTGCCAGCAGCCCAGGGGACAGGAAGACCGGGGAGCTGTTTTTT. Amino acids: CASSPGDRKTGELFF.

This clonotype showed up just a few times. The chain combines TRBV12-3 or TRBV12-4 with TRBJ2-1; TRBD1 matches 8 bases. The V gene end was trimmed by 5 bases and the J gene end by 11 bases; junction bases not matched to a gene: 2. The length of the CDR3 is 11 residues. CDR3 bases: TGTGCCAGCAGTCGGACAGGGAAGCAGTTCTTC. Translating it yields CASSRTGKQFF.

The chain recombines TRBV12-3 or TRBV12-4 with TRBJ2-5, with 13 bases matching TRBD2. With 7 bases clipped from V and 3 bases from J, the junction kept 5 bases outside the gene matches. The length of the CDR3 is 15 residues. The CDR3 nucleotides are TGTGCCAGCACCCGACTAGCGGGGGGCAAAGAGACCCAGTACTTC. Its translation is CASTRLAGGKETQYF.

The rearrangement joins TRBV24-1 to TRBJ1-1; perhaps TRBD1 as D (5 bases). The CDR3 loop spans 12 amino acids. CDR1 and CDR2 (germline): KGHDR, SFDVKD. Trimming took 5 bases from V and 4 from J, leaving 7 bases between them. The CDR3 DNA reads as TGTGCCACCAGTGTCGGGGCCACTGAAGCTTTCTTT. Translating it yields CATSVGATEAFF.

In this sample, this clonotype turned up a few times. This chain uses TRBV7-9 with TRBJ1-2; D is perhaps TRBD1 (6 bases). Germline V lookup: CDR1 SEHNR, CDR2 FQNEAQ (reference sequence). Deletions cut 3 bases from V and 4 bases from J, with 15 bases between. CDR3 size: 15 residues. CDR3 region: CASSFPGGHRYGYTF. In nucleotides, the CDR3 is TGTGCCAGCAGCTTCCCGGGGGGGCATCGCTATGGCTACACCTTC.

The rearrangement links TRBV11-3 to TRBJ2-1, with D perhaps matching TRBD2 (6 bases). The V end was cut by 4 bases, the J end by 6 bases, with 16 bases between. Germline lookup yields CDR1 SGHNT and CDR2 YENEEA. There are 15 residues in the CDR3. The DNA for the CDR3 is TGTGCCAGCAGCTCTTCCGGGGGAAGGTTCAATGAGCAGTTCTTC. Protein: CASSSSGGRFNEQFF.

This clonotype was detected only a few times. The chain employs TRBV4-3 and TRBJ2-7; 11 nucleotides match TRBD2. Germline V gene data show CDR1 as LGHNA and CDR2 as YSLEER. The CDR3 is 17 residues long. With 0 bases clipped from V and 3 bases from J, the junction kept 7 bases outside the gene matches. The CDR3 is CASSQDRGTSGNYEQYF. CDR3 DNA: TGCGCCAGCAGCCAAGATAGGGGGACTAGCGGAAACTACGAGCAGTACTTC.

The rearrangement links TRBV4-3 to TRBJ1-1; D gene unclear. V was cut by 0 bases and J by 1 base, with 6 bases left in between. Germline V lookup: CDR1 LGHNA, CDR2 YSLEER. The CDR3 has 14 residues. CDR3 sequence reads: CASSQEPRNTEAFF. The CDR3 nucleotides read TGCGCCAGCAGCCAAGAGCCTAGGAACACTGAAGCTTTCTTT.

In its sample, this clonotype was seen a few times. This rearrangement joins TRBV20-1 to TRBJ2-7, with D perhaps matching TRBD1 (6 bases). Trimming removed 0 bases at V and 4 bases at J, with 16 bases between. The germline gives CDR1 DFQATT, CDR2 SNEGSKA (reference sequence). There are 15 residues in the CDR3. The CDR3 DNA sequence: TGCAGTGCTAGAGATCGGACAGTAGCAGTGTACGAGCAGTACTTC. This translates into CSARDRTVAVYEQYF.

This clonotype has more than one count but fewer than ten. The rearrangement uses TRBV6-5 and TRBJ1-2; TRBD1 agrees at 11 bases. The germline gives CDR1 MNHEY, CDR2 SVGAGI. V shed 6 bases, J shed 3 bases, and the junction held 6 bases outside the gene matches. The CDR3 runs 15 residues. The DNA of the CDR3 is TGTGCCAGCAGCGCCAGGACAGGGGGCGACTATGGCTACACCTTC. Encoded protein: CASSARTGGDYGYTF.

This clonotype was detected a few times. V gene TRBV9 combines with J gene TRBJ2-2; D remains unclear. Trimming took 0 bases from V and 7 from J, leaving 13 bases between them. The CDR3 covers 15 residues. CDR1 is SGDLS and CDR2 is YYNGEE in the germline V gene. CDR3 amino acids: CASSVGWNWSGELFF. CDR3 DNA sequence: TGTGCCAGCAGCGTAGGCTGGAACTGGAGCGGGGAGCTGTTTTTT.

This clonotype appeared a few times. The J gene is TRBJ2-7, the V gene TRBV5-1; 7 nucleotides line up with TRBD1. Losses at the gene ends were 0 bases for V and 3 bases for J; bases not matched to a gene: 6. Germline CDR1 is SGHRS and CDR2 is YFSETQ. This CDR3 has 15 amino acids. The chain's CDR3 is CASSLAVGQVYEQYF. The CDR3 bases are TGCGCCAGCAGCTTGGCCGTAGGACAGGTCTACGAGCAGTACTTC.